The rows below give T cell receptor beta chains drawn from one sample of a study of glioma-infiltrating T cells. TCRdb reprocessed the multiplex PCR reads with MiXCR, giving one entry per CDR3 protein. The sample has more than 95,000 distinct CDR3 sequences, under 30% seen once. The material sequenced was glioma tissue, nonneoplastic brain tissue, or PBMCs (not recorded which). The receptors were gathered from a human donor with low-grade glioma or glioblastoma, undergoing nonglioma brain surgery, or in good health (not recorded which). The CDR3 runs from the conserved cysteine through the conserved F or W. D genes are given only for firm matches. Clone size is stated in some rows and not others, as once, few, many or a class when expanded.

NA	TRBV6-1	many	TRBJ1-2	14	CASTFLQGNYGYTF	TGTGCCAGCACCTTCCTCCAGGGAAACTATGGCTACACCTTC
NA	TRBV7-3	NA	TRBJ2-3	12	CASSSSPNTQYF	TGTGCCAGCAGCTCCTCTCCAAATACGCAGTATTTT
NA	TRBV2	few	TRBJ2-1	11	CASSVKTEQFF	TGTGCCAGCAGTGTGAAAACTGAGCAGTTCTTC
TRBD1	TRBV6-1	many	TRBJ1-1	14	CASRDYNRGTEAFF	TGTGCCAGCAGGGATTATAACAGGGGAACTGAAGCTTTCTTT
TRBD2	TRBV4-3	medium-sized	TRBJ2-3	16	CASSHGSSGGRDTQYF	TGCGCCAGCAGCCATGGGTCTAGCGGGGGAAGAGATACGCAGTATTTT
NA	TRBV3-1	many	TRBJ1-1	13	CASSQDGHTEAFF	TGTGCCAGCAGCCAAGATGGCCACACTGAAGCTTTCTTT
TRBD1	TRBV12-3/TRBV12-4	few	TRBJ2-3	13	CASGTGIEDTQYF	TGTGCCAGCGGGACAGGGATTGAAGATACGCAGTATTTT
TRBD1	TRBV10-2	few	TRBJ2-7	15	CASSSTGGNGYEQYF	TGCGCCAGCAGTTCCACAGGGGGGAACGGGTACGAGCAGTACTTC
NA	TRBV27	many	TRBJ2-2	15	CASRVRTTNTGELFF	TGTGCCAGCAGAGTTCGGACTACGAACACCGGGGAGCTGTTTTTT
TRBD1	TRBV3-1	NA	TRBJ1-1	13	CASTRSGTGEAFF	TGTGCCAGCACACGGTCCGGGACAGGGGAAGCTTTCTTT
TRBD1	TRBV4-1	NA	TRBJ2-7	17	CASSHFRAGTGAYEQYF	TGCGCCAGCAGCCACTTTAGAGCCGGGACAGGGGCCTACGAGCAGTACTTC
TRBD1	TRBV5-5	NA	TRBJ2-5	12	CASRLTGGAQYF	TGTGCCAGCAGGTTAACAGGGGGAGCCCAGTACTTC
TRBD1	TRBV4-1	many	TRBJ2-1	14	CASSQMDRDNKQFF	TGCGCCAGCAGCCAGATGGACAGGGACAATAAGCAGTTCTTC
NA	TRBV7-2	NA	TRBJ2-2	14	CASSFASRTGELFF	TGTGCCAGCAGCTTCGCCTCCCGCACCGGGGAGCTGTTTTTT
TRBD1	TRBV14	few	TRBJ1-2	12	CASSQTGDGYTF	TGTGCCAGCAGCCAAACAGGGGATGGCTACACCTTC
NA	TRBV3-1	few	TRBJ2-1	14	CASSQGGLFNEQFF	TGTGCCAGCAGCCAAGGAGGCTTATTCAATGAGCAGTTCTTC
TRBD2	TRBV12-3/TRBV12-4	few	TRBJ2-3	13	CASSLSGSGRPYF	TGTGCCAGCAGTTTATCGGGGAGCGGGAGACCTTATTTT
TRBD2	TRBV7-9	many	TRBJ2-3	16	CASGFSGLAGADTQYF	TGTGCCAGCGGTTTTTCCGGACTAGCGGGGGCAGATACGCAGTATTTT
NA	TRBV19	NA	TRBJ2-2	13	CASPSLNTGELFF	TGTGCCAGTCCTTCCTTAAACACCGGGGAGCTGTTTTTT
TRBD1	TRBV7-8	few	TRBJ1-3	17	CASSSTGGSTSGNTIYF	TGTGCCAGCAGCTCGACAGGGGGCTCCACCTCTGGAAACACCATATATTTT
NA	TRBV20-1	many	TRBJ1-2	12	CSAQRTNYGYTF	TGCAGTGCCCAGAGGACTAACTATGGCTACACCTTC
TRBD2	TRBV7-2	many	TRBJ2-7	14	CASSLAGGQHEQYF	TGTGCCAGCAGCTTAGCGGGAGGGCAGCACGAGCAGTACTTC
NA	TRBV19	NA	TRBJ1-5	12	CASKEGYQPQHF	TGTGCCAGTAAGGAAGGGTATCAGCCCCAGCATTTT
TRBD1	TRBV12-3/TRBV12-4	NA	TRBJ1-1	14	CASSPTGVGTEAFF	TGTGCCAGCAGTCCAACAGGGGTCGGGACTGAAGCTTTCTTT
NA	TRBV2	few	TRBJ1-6	12	CASTTGGSPLHF	TGTGCCAGCACCACGGGGGGTTCACCCCTCCACTTT
TRBD1	TRBV19	many	TRBJ1-3	17	CASSASGQDASGNTIYF	TGTGCCAGTTCTGCCAGTGGACAGGACGCCTCTGGAAACACCATATATTTT
NA	TRBV2	few	TRBJ2-5	12	CASTAETETQYF	TGTGCCAGCACTGCCGAAACGGAGACCCAGTACTTC
TRBD1	TRBV24-1	many	TRBJ2-2	19	CATSPGADRVQLDTGELFF	TGTGCCACCAGTCCCGGCGCTGACAGGGTCCAGTTGGACACCGGGGAGCTGTTTTTT
TRBD2	TRBV7-2	NA	TRBJ2-2	16	CASSKQTSGEHRELFF	TGTGCCAGCAGCAAACAGACTAGCGGGGAACACCGGGAGCTGTTTTTT
NA	TRBV5-5	NA	TRBJ1-3	15	CASSLWFGGQSTIYF	TGTGCCAGCAGCTTGTGGTTTGGGGGCCAGAGCACCATATATTTT
NA	TRBV5-1	NA	TRBJ1-2	14	CASSLTTLDYGYTF	TGCGCCAGCAGCTTAACGACATTGGACTATGGCTACACCTTC
TRBD1	TRBV29-1	NA	TRBJ1-5	19	CSVAGWTGAPGGFNQPQHF	TGCAGCGTTGCGGGGTGGACAGGGGCTCCCGGGGGCTTCAATCAGCCCCAGCATTTT
NA	TRBV20-1	many	TRBJ2-5	14	CSARGPGLWETQYF	TGCAGTGCTAGGGGGCCGGGACTTTGGGAGACCCAGTACTTC
NA	TRBV7-2	NA	TRBJ2-5	13	CASSLDQRETQYF	TGTGCCAGCAGCTTAGACCAGAGGGAGACCCAGTACTTC
NA	TRBV6-1	many	TRBJ2-1	16	CASSEAGLMSYNEQFF	TGTGCCAGCAGTGAAGCGGGACTCATGTCCTACAATGAGCAGTTCTTC
TRBD1	TRBV12-3/TRBV12-4	once	TRBJ2-2	15	CASSPGTDNTVELFF	TGTGCCAGCAGCCCCGGGACAGATAACACCGTGGAGCTGTTTTTT
NA	TRBV4-1	few	TRBJ2-1	17	CASSSNTGPSSYNEQFF	TGCGCCAGCAGCAGTAATACAGGCCCGAGCTCCTACAATGAGCAGTTCTTC
NA	TRBV27	many	TRBJ1-2	15	CASSHADYWPGGYTF	TGTGCCAGCAGCCACGCGGACTACTGGCCCGGGGGCTACACCTTC
NA	TRBV12-3/TRBV12-4	NA	TRBJ1-2	15	CASTQAGTFYYGYTF	TGTGCCAGCACCCAAGCCGGGACCTTTTACTATGGCTACACCTTC
TRBD1	TRBV4-3	few	TRBJ1-2	15	CASSHRTGGNYGYTF	TGCGCCAGCAGCCATAGGACAGGGGGAAACTATGGCTACACCTTC
NA	TRBV7-2	many	TRBJ2-5	13	CASSSGRAETQYF	TGTGCCAGCAGCTCCGGACGAGCGGAGACCCAGTACTTC
NA	TRBV28	many	TRBJ1-4	14	CASSSRETNEKLFF	TGTGCCAGCAGTTCCCGGGAAACTAATGAAAAACTGTTTTTT
NA	TRBV12-3/TRBV12-4	many	TRBJ1-5	15	CASSYRTGANQPQHF	TGTGCCAGCAGTTACCGGACGGGAGCCAATCAGCCCCAGCATTTT
NA	TRBV12-3/TRBV12-4	few	TRBJ2-7	14	CASMWDPLEVEQYF	TGTGCCAGTATGTGGGACCCCCTCGAGGTCGAGCAGTACTTC